The T cell receptor beta chain under discussion was sequenced for a study of cytomegalovirus exposure and HLA in healthy donors (TCRdb year 2017). For context, the study as a whole: An earlier analysis of more than 550 of the donors reported roughly 300 Gb of sequence data and 117 million unique TCR beta sequences obtained from around 190 million T cells. Of the roughly 400 genotyped donors, roughly 76% were placed in the genetic ancestry cluster associated with self-reported Caucasian donors. Using immunosequencing, the study profiled T cell repertoires from about 610 subjects and related those repertoires to cytomegalovirus serostatus. To predict cytomegalovirus infection status, the study combined high-throughput TCR immunosequencing, statistical association of individual TCRs with disease status, and machine learning. To decide whether each TCR beta V gene segment behaved as functional or pseudogenic, an earlier analysis of some 600 of the donors relied on high-throughput TCR beta sequencing. Typing coverage differed by locus: A, B, C, DRB1 and DQB1 were typed in about 629-640 donors, DQA1 in roughly 510, DPA1 in 600 to 610, and DPB1 in around 490. Roughly 5 DR-DQ haplotypes were treated as single units for association and clustering because of strong linkage in the cohort. Rather than using new phenotypic data, the later analysis identified candidate immune exposures from TCR beta sequences and from how often those sequences occurred across donors. The study aimed to test whether cataloging public T cell receptors could reveal signatures of past pathogen exposure. Among several hundred genotyped donors of the cohort, an average of roughly 230,000 unique TCR beta nucleotide sequences was sequenced per donor, of which approximately 18% were non-productive. A later genetic analysis used genome-wide SNP genotypes for about 60% of the roughly 700 donors, treating that subset as a discovery cohort. About 330 gigabases of sequencing data and about 92 million unique TCR sequences made up an early release that covered 500 to 700 HLA-typed donors. Donor age, sex, ethnicity and CMV serostatus were collected together with the repertoire data. Both class I and class II loci were covered by HLA typing, at four-digit resolution. All discovery cohort repertoires had been generated using a single sequencing platform. A later analysis re-analyzed previously published TCR beta repertoires from approximately 700 donors and added high-resolution HLA genotyping to study TCR occurrence patterns. A separate validation cohort of 90 to 150 different subjects was used in addition to the 666-subject first cohort.

The cohort comprised some 700 healthy bone marrow donors. All cohort members were sampled while nominally healthy, although unrecorded immune exposures were likely present. The donor was CMV seronegative and was included in the group of about 400 seronegative cohort members. Each donor provided a peripheral blood sample, and peripheral blood mononuclear cells were used for TCR beta sequencing. The Qiagen DNeasy Blood Extraction Kit was used to extract genomic DNA from the blood cell samples. Broad study findings and their caveats: Cytomegalovirus status was reported to be diagnosed by the classifier with high specificity and sensitivity in both the original and validation cohorts. In vitro tests confirmed that three of the cytomegalovirus-associated TCR beta chains recognize cytomegalovirus antigens. Only TCR beta chains were sequenced in this cohort, and the absence of alpha or paired-chain data limited detectable features. In a later genetic analysis, a missense DCLRE1C variant was associated with V-gene and J-gene trimming of TCR beta chains, and the association was replicated in an independent cohort. The authors suggested that the approach could potentially be extended to other disease states and immunological phenotypes. Correlated functional status among segregating V segments might reflect linkage disequilibrium, but an unknown experimental factor could not be ruled out. A later analysis found that HLA-associated TCR beta chains were more clonally expanded and had lower generation probabilities than equally common non-associated chains. Sequencing depth was assumed to be roughly uniform across donors in the presence/absence analyses, though that assumption may not hold. The only immune exposure information available for the cohort was CMV serostatus. Because counts were too low, some 16 rarely observed V segments, including chromosome 9 orphons, were excluded from the earlier analysis of some 540 of the donors. Several of the top co-occurrence clusters appeared to be linked to parvovirus B19, influenza, CMV and Epstein-Barr virus, according to a later analysis. The sequencing pipeline was judged likely to have produced a cluster of highly shared sequence variants as a technical artifact. A further reported finding was that TCR beta sequences accurately predicted the HLA-A and HLA-B alleles for most subjects in the first cohort. A later genetic analysis reported fewer N-insertions in productive TCRs among donors in an Asian-associated ancestry cluster than the roughly 700-donor mean. In a later analysis, the rate of TCR association differed among HLA loci, with DRB1 alleles having the most associated TCRs and HLA-C alleles having the fewest. In the study, 150 to 200 TCR beta chains were listed as associated with cytomegalovirus. While some public TCRs were present in many individuals, most TCR sequences turned up only very rarely across donors. According to a later analysis, most CMV-associated TCR beta chains appeared to be HLA-restricted, and the HLA associations seemed to be driven largely by CMV exposure. A later analysis associated 16,951 TCR beta sequences with specific HLA alleles at a false discovery rate of 0.05. Because HLA typing was missing for some donors at each locus, association tests included only the typed subset. Broadly in line with IMGT annotations, most TCR beta V segments showed up in productive rearrangements about 87% or about 30% of the time in an earlier analysis of around 550 of the donors. Strong co-occurrence of HLA alleles, especially DR and DQ, made assigning TCR associations to individual alleles difficult.

The library relied on the immunoSEQ multiplex PCR assay. The multiplex PCR relied on a mix of 60 forward primers for TCR Vbeta segments and 13 reverse primers for TCR Jbeta segments. The CDR3 region of rearranged TCR beta genes was amplified from genomic DNA by a multiplex PCR assay. The amplified TCR beta libraries were sequenced on the Illumina HiSeq System as 87-base-pair reads. The published analysis was carried out like this. A later analysis counted about 82 million unique TCR beta chains across the 650 to 800 repertoires, and roughly 10 million of these chains were shared by at least two donors. Raw reads were error-corrected and collapsed into unique sequences by a nearest-neighbor algorithm in which closely related sequences were merged to remove PCR and sequencing errors. CDR3 sequences were aligned to IMGT reference sequences to assign V, D and J gene segments. For a sequence to be retained, at least a six-nucleotide match to both a V gene segment and a J gene segment was required. A rearrangement counted as productive if the CDR3 had no stop codons and remained in frame with V and J, and every other rearrangement counted as non-productive. Following IMGT convention, CDR3 was defined as the stretch from the second conserved V-encoded cysteine up to the conserved J-encoded phenylalanine. Sequences without an unambiguous match to a single V gene segment were excluded from the earlier analysis of several hundred of the donors. In an earlier analysis of several hundred of the donors, V segments were called functional above 56.7% productive rearrangements and were called segregating when the between-donor standard deviation exceeded 5%. A statistical classification framework was built for diagnosing cytomegalovirus status from the catalog of TCR beta chain sequences. V and J gene assignment, in a later analysis, came from comparing TCR nucleotide sequences with IMGT/GENE-DB human TR gene sequences. The TCRdist pipeline was used in a later analysis to assign CDR3 sequences and most-parsimonious VDJ recombination scenarios. In a later analysis, every TCR beta chain was defined by the combination of its CDR3 amino acid sequence and its V-gene family, and reads without a unique V-gene family were dropped. In a later analysis, 500 to 700 highly shared, low-generation-probability nucleotide sequences were removed to address suspected cross-contamination and a sequencing artifact. For each public chain, a later analysis derived a clonal expansion index from normalized ranks of inferred template counts within each repertoire. In a later analysis, generation probabilities were computed with a VDJ recombination model fitted to out-of-frame rearrangements, and the resulting probabilities were checked against IGoR. Hypergeometric tests were used in a later analysis to score TCR-TCR, TCR-HLA and TCR-CMV co-occurrence, with a repertoire-size bias correction applied to the TCR pairs. In a later analysis, false discovery rates were estimated by permuting HLA or CMV assignments 20 times. In a later analysis, co-occurring TCRs were grouped using DBSCAN, and TCRdist sequence similarity was added for clustering within HLA-allele-positive subsets. Repertoires with fewer than 30,000 or more than 120,000 public chains, plus five repertoires with anomalous nucleotide sharing, were excluded from co-occurrence clustering. Sourced from immuneACCESS, this table was stored by TCRdb with only in-frame sequences that have V and J called. A share of the clones is absent; for the studies checked, an unresolved V gene accounts for under half, and the remainder has no known explanation. From that table come the V and J calls and clone size; the DNA was used to work out D and trimming. The sample yields tens of thousands of clones; around 80% were counted once. Jointly, the top ten make up under 2% of the sample.

On this clone: Its antigen target is currently unknown. A junction boundary mismatches the germline segment, possibly from a read error.

The material sequenced was PBMCs. The receptor was derived from a man younger than 35 in good health and CMV-seronegative.

CDR3 sequence: CASSFAGNTGELFF. Read as DNA, the sequence is TGTGCTAGCAGCTTCGCAGGAAACACCGGGGAGCTGTTTTTT. The chain employs TRBV7-7 and TRBJ2-2, with an unclear D gene assignment. The CDR1 and CDR2 encoded by the germline V gene (reference sequence) are SSHAT and FNYEAQ. Including cysteine and phenylalanine, the CDR3 has 14 amino acids. The kept DNA is CDR3 alone, 42 bases in frame from the first base.